Below, 9 T cell receptor beta chains from the same sample are listed, as sequenced in a study of blood T cell repertoires in COVID-19. Method: immunoSEQ multiplex PCR; TCRdb's copy keeps in-frame clones and lacks some. Of around 140,000 clones detected, around 90% appear once; the ten largest clones hold over 4%. The sequencing input was PBMCs or T cells enriched from blood (not recorded which). These receptors were taken from a middle-aged woman who had been exposed to COVID-19.

The chain combines TRBV7-9 with TRBJ2-5; D uncertain. This CDR3 is built from 13 residues. The germline V gene has CDR1 SEHNR and CDR2 FQNEAQ (reference sequence). Trimming took off 5 bases at V and 1 base at J, with 8 bases between the two ends. The chain's CDR3 is CASSQTVQETQYF. CDR3 sequence (DNA): TGTGCCAGCAGCCAGACTGTCCAAGAGACCCAGTACTTC.

V is TRBV4-1 and J is TRBJ1-2; D unclear. V lost 0 bases and J 1 base, leaving 3 bases between the germline ends. The germline gives CDR1 MGHRA, CDR2 YSYEKL. The CDR3 runs 13 residues. CDR3 in DNA: TGCGCCAGCAGCCAAGACAGTAACTATGGCTACACCTTC. As protein: CASSQDSNYGYTF.

The chain links TRBV7-2 to TRBJ2-7, with TRBD2 matching 9 bases. The CDR3 totals 13 residues. The junction had 3 bases not matched to a gene; V was cut back by 3 bases and J by 6 bases. Germline lookup yields CDR1 SGHTA and CDR2 FQGNSA. DNA of the CDR3: TGTGCCAGCAGCTTGCGGGAGGGATTCGAGCAGTACTTC. It yields the protein CASSLREGFEQYF.

This clone was seen once. The V and J genes are TRBV19 and TRBJ1-2; 7 positions match TRBD1. The CDR3 totals 14 residues. The germline gives CDR1 LNHDA, CDR2 SQIVND (reference sequence). The junction had 8 bases not matched to a gene; V was cut back by 6 bases and J by 4 bases. The DNA for the CDR3 is TGTGCCAGTAGAGAGTTACAGGGGACCTATGGCTACACCTTC. Its translation is CASRELQGTYGYTF.

The chain combines TRBV27 with TRBJ1-4; 8 nucleotides agree with TRBD1. CDR1 is MNHEY, CDR2 SMNVEV, per germline (reference sequence). The length of the CDR3 is 15 residues. The V segment lost 6 bases and the J segment 1 base; nucleotides outside the gene matches: 4. This chain's CDR3 is CASRDDRGTNEKLFF. The CDR3, as DNA: TGTGCCAGCAGAGACGACAGGGGAACTAATGAAAAACTGTTTTTT. The full variable domain, its missing parts supplied by reference TRBV27 and TRBJ1-4, is EAQVTQNPRYLITVTGKKLTVTCSQNMNHEYMSWYRQDPGLGLRQIYYSMNVEVTDKGDVPEGYKVSRKEKRNFPLILESPSPNQTSLYFCASRDDRGTNEKLFFGSGTQLSVL.

The chain is built from TRBV10-3 and TRBJ2-2, with 16 bases matching TRBD2. This CDR3 contains 18 residues. CDR1 is ENHRY and CDR2 is SYGVKD in the germline V gene. V gave up 8 bases and J gave up 3 bases; unmatched junction bases: 9. The CDR3 nucleotides are TGTGCCATCTGTCCGGGACTAGCGGGGGGGCAGTACACCGGGGAGCTGTTTTTT. This codes for CAICPGLAGGQYTGELFF.

The chain couples TRBV4-3 to TRBJ2-2, with a tentative D call TRBD2 (6 bases). CDR3 length: 13 residues. CDR1 LGHNA and CDR2 YSLEER come from the germline V gene. V lost 3 bases and J 6 bases, leaving 8 bases between the germline ends. This CDR3 reads CASSHRLAGELFF. The CDR3 DNA reads TGCGCCAGCAGCCATCGACTAGCCGGGGAGCTGTTTTTT.

This clone occurred once. The CDR3 DNA reads as TGCGCCAGCAGGGCCGCAGTAAGCTCCTACGAGCAGTACTTC. This encodes CASRAAVSSYEQYF. The gene calls are TRBV5-1 and TRBJ2-7; D call uncertain. This CDR3 is 14 amino acids long. Per germline, CDR1 SGHRS and CDR2 YFSETQ. V shed 5 bases and J shed 0 bases, with 12 bases lying between them.

The chain carries TRBV6-5 and TRBJ1-2, with TRBD1 as a possible D gene (5 bases). Trimming took off 0 bases at V and 4 bases at J, with 12 bases between the two ends. Per the germline V gene, CDR1 is MNHEY and CDR2 is SVGAGI. The CDR3 is made up of 15 amino acids. The CDR3 sequence is CASSYSIWQGYGYTF. The CDR3 coding sequence is TGTGCCAGCAGTTACTCGATCTGGCAGGGCTATGGCTACACCTTC.